This TCR beta chain came from a study of blood T cell repertoires in COVID-19 (dated by TCRdb to the early 2020s). Turning to the overall study: Collaborator samples came from the United States, Italy and Spain and covered acute and convalescent phases of COVID-19. The material from the prospective study consisted of cDNA or gDNA derived from T cells, B-cell-depleted T cells, or PBMCs. Subjects who had been exposed to COVID-19, were actively infected with it, or had recovered from it provided the deeply sampled blood TCRbeta repertoires that made up the dataset. A freely available public database, intended as a resource for researchers studying the immune response to SARS-CoV-2, is where the repertoires were released. Samples came from the ongoing ImmuneRACE study (first 160 participants) plus 1,254 subjects from 6 global collaborators. The sample metadata nearly always contained a de-identified subject ID, COVID-19 status, age in years and sex. Where available, HLA class I and class II types were obtained from metadata supplied by the sample provider rather than from assay-based typing. The research as a whole found: The quantity of clinical and demographic metadata differed by source and by participant and was supplied without curation.

As regards this clone: Its specific antigen is unknown. Base qualities are missing; no much larger clone stands one base away.

TCRbeta CDR3 regions were amplified from genomic DNA by means of the immunoSEQ Assay, a bias-controlled multiplex PCR. On the study's bioinformatics: Nucleated cell counts per sample were estimated from amplification of reference gene primers within the assay. To quantify the absolute abundance of each unique TCRbeta CDR3 rearrangement, sequence reads were collapsed and filtered. For each sample, productive Simpson clonality was calculated as the square root of Simpson's diversity index over productive rearrangements. This is the immuneACCESS table as TCRdb keeps it, with only in-frame sequences that have V and J called. A part of the clones is gone; compared with another copy, unresolved V genes explain less than half, and the rest is unexplained. V, J and clone size reflect that table, while D and trimming were determined from the DNA. This sample holds some 360,000 clones; around nine tenths were observed only once. The ten largest make up 0.95% to 1.1% of the sample.

CDR1 and CDR2, looked up from the germline V gene (reference sequence), are SGHNT and YYREEE. Including the terminal cysteine and phenylalanine, the CDR3 comprises 16 residues. Solely the CDR3 DNA is kept, with 48 bases framed from the first base. The junction shows trimming of 3 bases on V and 4 bases on J, plus 17 bases between the germline ends. In the prospective study, participants were 18 to 89 years old, resided in 20 to 30 geographic areas of the United States, and were enrolled through a virtual design. In the prospective study, cohorts were assigned on the basis of participant-reported clinical history obtained from a screening survey and a study questionnaire. Exposed participants were defined as having been in contact with someone with a PCR-confirmed or clinician-diagnosed COVID-19 case within 2 weeks of study entry. Mobile phlebotomists in the prospective study collected whole blood, serum and a nasopharyngeal or oropharyngeal swab from every participant. Prospective study participants could optionally give additional blood draws and questionnaires over a roughly two-month period. Before DNA extraction, blood samples from the prospective study were shipped at room temperature or frozen.

The V gene is TRBV5-4 and the J gene is TRBJ2-1; the D region possibly corresponds to TRBD2 (7 bases align). This TCR was recovered from a woman aged 25 to 45 who had been exposed to COVID-19. The specimen sequenced was PBMCs or T cells enriched from blood (not recorded which). CDR3 protein: CASSSGGGGRYNEQFF. The DNA sequence is as follows: TGTGCCAGCAGCTCAGGAGGGGGAGGGCGATACAATGAGCAGTTCTTC.